This T cell receptor beta chain was recovered during a study of CD4 T cells in relation to SARS-CoV-2 and coronaviruses. The CDR3 covers 14 residues. Between the trimmed V and J ends, which lost 5 bases and 5 bases, there was a span of 16 bases. The germline V gene has CDR1 SGHNT and CDR2 YYREEE (reference sequence). On this clone: Its cognate antigen is unknown.

Before the COVID-19 pandemic, during about 2010-2018, CD4+ T cells were taken from unexposed donors. The cells were cultured for less than twelve days before CD4+ T cells were isolated. Cultures held 1.5 million to 2.5 million PBMCs per well with around 9.4 IU/ml IL-2. Method: immunoSEQ multiplex PCR; TCRdb's copy keeps in-frame clones and lacks some. The sample consists of tens of thousands of clones, about 70% of them appearing once. The TCR was taken from a human donor in good health. Sequenced input: CD4+ T cells from PBMCs, cultured in vitro. The chain is built from TRBV5-4 and TRBJ2-5; tentative D call: TRBD1 (6 bases). Here the CDR3 reads CASRDDRLGETQYF. In DNA, the CDR3 is TGTGCCAGCAGAGACGACAGGTTGGGCGAGACCCAGTACTTC.